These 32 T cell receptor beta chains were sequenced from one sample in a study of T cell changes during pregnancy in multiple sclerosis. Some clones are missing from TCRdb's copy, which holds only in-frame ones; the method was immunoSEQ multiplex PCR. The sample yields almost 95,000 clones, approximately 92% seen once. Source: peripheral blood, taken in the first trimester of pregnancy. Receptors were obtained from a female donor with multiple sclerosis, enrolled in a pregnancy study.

This CDR3 is CASSNPPTGTYEQYF. The CDR3 DNA follows: TGTGCCAGCAGCAACCCCCCTACAGGGACCTACGAGCAGTACTTC. This chain uses TRBV7-9 with TRBJ2-7; weak D call: TRBD1 (6 bases). The CDR3 covers 15 residues. V shed 5 bases and J shed 2 bases, with 16 bases lying between them. Germline CDR1 and CDR2: SEHNR and FQNEAQ (reference sequence). Full variable domain (missing parts from reference TRBV7-9 and TRBJ2-7): DTGVSQNPRHKITKRGQNVTFRCDPISEHNRLYWYRQTLGQGPEFLTYFQNEAQLEKSRLLSDRFSAERPKGSFSTLEIQRTEQGDSAMYLCASSNPPTGTYEQYFGPGTRLTVT.

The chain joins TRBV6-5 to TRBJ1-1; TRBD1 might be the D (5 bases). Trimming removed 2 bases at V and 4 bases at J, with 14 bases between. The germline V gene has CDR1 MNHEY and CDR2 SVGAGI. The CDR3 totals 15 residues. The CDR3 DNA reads TGTGCCAGCAGTTACGGAAGGGGAGGGAGCACTGAAGCTTTCTTT. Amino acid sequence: CASSYGRGGSTEAFF.

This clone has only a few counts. The CDR3 region is CASSTSPRLAAPKGIYNEQFF. CDR3 DNA sequence: TGTGCCAGCAGCACCTCGCCAAGACTAGCGGCCCCAAAGGGGATTTACAATGAGCAGTTCTTC. The chain joins TRBV9 to TRBJ2-1; 9 nucleotides align to TRBD2. The length of the CDR3 is 21 residues. V was pared by 4 bases and J by 4 bases, with 24 bases of the junction left unmatched. Germline V CDR1 and CDR2: SGDLS, YYNGEE.

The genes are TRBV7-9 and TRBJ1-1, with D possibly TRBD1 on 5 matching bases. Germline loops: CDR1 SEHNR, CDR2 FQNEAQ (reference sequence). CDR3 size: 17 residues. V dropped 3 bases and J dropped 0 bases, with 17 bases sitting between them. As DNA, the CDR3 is TGTGCCAGCAGCTTTAATCTTAAGGGGTTCATGAACACTGAAGCTTTCTTT. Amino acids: CASSFNLKGFMNTEAFF.

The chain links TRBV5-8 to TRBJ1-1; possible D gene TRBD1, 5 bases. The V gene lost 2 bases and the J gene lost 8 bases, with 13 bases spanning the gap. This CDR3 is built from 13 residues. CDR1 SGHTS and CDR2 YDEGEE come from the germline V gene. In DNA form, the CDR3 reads TGTGCCAGCAGCTTAGGGGTCAAAAAAGAAGCTTTCTTT. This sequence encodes CASSLGVKKEAFF. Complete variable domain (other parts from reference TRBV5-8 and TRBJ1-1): EAGVTQSPTHLIKTRGQQATLRCSPISGHTSVYWYQQALGLGLQFLLWYDEGEERNRGNFPPRFSGRQFPNYSSELNVNALELEDSALYLCASSLGVKKEAFFGQGTRLTVV.

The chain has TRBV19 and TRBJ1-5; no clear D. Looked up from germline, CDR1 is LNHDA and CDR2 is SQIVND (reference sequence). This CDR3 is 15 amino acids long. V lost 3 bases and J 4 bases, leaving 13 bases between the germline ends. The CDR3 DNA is TGTGCCAGTAGTATTGCAGGTTTGAGTAATCAGCCCCAGCATTTT. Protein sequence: CASSIAGLSNQPQHF.

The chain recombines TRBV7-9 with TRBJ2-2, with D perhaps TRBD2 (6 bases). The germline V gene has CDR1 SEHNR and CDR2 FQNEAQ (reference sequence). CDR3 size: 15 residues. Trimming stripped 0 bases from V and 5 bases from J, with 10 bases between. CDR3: CASSLAGGRTGELFF. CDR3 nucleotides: TGTGCCAGCAGCTTAGCGGGAGGACGTACCGGGGAGCTGTTTTTT.

The CDR3 protein is CASSSTGTSVQGEQFF. In DNA, the CDR3 is TGTGCCAGCAGTTCCACCGGGACTAGCGTACAAGGTGAGCAGTTCTTC. The V call is TRBV6-6, the J call TRBJ2-1; 10 bases map to TRBD2. The CDR3 has 16 amino acids. The J segment lost 9 bases and the V segment lost 4 bases, leaving 12 bases of the junction unmatched. The germline V gene encodes CDR1 MNHNY and CDR2 SVGAGI (reference sequence).

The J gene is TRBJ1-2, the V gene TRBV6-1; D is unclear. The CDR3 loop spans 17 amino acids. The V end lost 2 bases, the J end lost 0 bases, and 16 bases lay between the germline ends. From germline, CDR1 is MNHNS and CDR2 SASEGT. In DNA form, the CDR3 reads TGTGCCAGCAGTGAAAGCGCTGACGGGGTTCCTAACTATGGCTACACCTTC. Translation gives CASSESADGVPNYGYTF.

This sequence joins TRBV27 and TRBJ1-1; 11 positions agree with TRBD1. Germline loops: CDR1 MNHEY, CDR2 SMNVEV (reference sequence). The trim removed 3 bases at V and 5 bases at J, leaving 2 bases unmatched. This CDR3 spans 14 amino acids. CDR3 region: CASSFGTGGTEAFF. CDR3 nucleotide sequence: TGTGCCAGCAGTTTCGGGACAGGGGGGACTGAAGCTTTCTTT.

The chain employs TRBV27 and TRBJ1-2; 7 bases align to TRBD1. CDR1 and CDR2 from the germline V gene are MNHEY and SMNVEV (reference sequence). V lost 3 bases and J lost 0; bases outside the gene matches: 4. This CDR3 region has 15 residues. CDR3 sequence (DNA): TGTGCCAGCAGTTTTTGGCAGGGGGCTAACTATGGCTACACCTTC. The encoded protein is CASSFWQGANYGYTF.

CDR3 in amino acids: CASLSGTSYNEQFF. CDR3 sequence (DNA): TGTGCCAGCCTCTCCGGGACTAGCTACAATGAGCAGTTCTTC. This chain connects TRBV7-9 to TRBJ2-1; TRBD2 matches 8 bases. The J segment lost 3 bases and the V segment lost 8 bases, leaving 6 bases of the junction unmatched. The V gene's germline CDR1 is SEHNR and CDR2 FQNEAQ (reference sequence). This CDR3 is built from 14 residues.

The CDR3 DNA sequence: TGTGCCAGCAGTGACAGGTTTAACTATGGCTACACCTTC. Protein product: CASSDRFNYGYTF. This chain joins TRBV27 and TRBJ1-2; tentatively, D is TRBD1 (6 bases). Trimming removed 5 bases at V and 1 base at J, with 8 bases between. CDR1 MNHEY and CDR2 SMNVEV come from the germline V gene (reference sequence). This CDR3 region has 13 residues.

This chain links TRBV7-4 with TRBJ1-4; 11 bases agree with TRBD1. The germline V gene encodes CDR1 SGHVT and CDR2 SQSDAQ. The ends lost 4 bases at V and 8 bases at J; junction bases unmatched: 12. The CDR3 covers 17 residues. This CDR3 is CASSYGDRGFKSEKLFF. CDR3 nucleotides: TGTGCCAGCAGCTACGGGGACAGGGGGTTCAAATCCGAAAAACTGTTTTTT.

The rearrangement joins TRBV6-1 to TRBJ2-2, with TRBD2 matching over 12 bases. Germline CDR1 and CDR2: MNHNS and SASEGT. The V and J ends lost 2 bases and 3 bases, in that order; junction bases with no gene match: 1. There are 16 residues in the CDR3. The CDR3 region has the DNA TGTGCCAGCAGTGAACTAGCGGGAGGGTACACCGGGGAGCTGTTTTTT. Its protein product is CASSELAGGYTGELFF.

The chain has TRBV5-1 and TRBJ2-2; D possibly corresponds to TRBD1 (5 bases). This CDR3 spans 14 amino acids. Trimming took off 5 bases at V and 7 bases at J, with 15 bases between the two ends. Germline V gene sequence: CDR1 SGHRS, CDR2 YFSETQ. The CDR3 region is CASSPAGFGGELFF. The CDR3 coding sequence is TGCGCCAGCAGTCCCGCAGGGTTCGGCGGGGAGCTGTTTTTT.

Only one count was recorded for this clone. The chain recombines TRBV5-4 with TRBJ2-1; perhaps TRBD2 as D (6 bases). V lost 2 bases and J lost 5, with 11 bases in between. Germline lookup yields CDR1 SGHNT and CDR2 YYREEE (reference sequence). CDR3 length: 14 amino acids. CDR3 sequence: CASSFGVADNEQFF. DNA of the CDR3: TGTGCCAGCAGCTTTGGGGTAGCGGACAATGAGCAGTTCTTC.

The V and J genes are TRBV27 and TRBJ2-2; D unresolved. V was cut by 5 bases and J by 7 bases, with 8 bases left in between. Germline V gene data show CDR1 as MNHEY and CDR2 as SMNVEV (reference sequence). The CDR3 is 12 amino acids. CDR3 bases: TGTGCCAGCAGTCGTAGGAGCGGGGAGCTGTTTTTT. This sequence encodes CASSRRSGELFF.

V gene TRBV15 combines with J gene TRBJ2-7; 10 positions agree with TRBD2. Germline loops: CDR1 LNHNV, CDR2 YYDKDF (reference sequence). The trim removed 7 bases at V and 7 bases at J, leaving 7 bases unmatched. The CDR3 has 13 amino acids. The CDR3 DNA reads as TGTGCCACCAAGCTAGCGGGAGCGTGGGAGCAGTACTTC. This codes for CATKLAGAWEQYF.

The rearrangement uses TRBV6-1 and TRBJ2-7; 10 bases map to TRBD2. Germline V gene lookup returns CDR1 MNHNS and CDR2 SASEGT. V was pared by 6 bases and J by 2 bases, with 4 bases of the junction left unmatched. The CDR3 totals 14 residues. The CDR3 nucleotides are TGTGCCAGCAGCGTACTAGCGGGAACCTACGAGCAGTACTTC. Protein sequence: CASSVLAGTYEQYF.

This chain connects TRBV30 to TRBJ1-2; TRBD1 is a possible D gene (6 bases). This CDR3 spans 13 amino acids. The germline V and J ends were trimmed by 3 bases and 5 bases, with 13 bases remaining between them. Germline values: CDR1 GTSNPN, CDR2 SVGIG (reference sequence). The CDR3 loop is CAWRGQGSYGYTF. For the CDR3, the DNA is TGTGCCTGGAGAGGGCAGGGGTCGTATGGCTACACCTTC.

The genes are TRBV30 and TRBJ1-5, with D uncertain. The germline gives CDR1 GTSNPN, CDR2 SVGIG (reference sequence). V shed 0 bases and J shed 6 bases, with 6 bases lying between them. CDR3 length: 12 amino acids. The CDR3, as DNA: TGTGCCTGGAGTGTGAGGGCTCAGCCCCAGCATTTT. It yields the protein CAWSVRAQPQHF.

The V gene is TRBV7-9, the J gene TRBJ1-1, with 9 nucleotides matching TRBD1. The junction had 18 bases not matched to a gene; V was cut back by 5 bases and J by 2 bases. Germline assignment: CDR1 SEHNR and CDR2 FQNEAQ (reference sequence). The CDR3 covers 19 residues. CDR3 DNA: TGTGCCAGCAGCGTAAACAGGGGGCGCTTCGATTTGGTCAACACTGAAGCTTTCTTT. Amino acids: CASSVNRGRFDLVNTEAFF.

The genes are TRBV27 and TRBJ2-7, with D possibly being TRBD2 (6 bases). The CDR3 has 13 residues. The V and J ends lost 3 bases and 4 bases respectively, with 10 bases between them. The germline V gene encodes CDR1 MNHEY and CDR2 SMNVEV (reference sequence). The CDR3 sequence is CASSFGLFYEQYF. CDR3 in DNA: TGTGCCAGCAGTTTCGGACTATTTTACGAGCAGTACTTC.

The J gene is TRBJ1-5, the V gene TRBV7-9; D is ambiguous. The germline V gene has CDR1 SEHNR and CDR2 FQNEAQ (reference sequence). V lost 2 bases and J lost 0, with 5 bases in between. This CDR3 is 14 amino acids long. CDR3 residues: CASSLRGSNQPQHF. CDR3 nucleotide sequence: TGTGCCAGCAGCTTAAGAGGTAGCAATCAGCCCCAGCATTTT.

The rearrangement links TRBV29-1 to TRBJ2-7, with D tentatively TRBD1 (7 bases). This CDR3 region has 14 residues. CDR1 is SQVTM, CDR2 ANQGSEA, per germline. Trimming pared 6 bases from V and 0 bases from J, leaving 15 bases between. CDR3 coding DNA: TGCAGCGTGAGGGGGCTAGCGAGCTCCTACGAGCAGTACTTC. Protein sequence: CSVRGLASSYEQYF.

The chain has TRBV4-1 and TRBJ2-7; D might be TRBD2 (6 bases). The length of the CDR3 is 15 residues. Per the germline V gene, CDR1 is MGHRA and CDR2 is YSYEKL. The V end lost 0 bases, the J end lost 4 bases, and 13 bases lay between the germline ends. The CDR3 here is CASSQDATSLYEQYF. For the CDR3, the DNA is TGCGCCAGCAGCCAAGATGCGACTAGTCTGTACGAGCAGTACTTC.

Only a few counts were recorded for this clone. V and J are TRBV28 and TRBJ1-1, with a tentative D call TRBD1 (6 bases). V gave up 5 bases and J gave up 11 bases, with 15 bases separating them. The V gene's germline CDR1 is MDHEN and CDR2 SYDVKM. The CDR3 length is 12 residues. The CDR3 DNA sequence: TGTGCCAGCAGTGTACCACAGGGCAGGGCTTTCTTT. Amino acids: CASSVPQGRAFF.

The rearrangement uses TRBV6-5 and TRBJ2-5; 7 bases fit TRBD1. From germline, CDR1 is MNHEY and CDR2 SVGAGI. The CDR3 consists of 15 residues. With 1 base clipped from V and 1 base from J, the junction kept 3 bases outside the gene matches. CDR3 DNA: TGTGCCAGCAGTTACTTAAGGACAGGCCAAGAGACCCAGTACTTC. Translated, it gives CASSYLRTGQETQYF.

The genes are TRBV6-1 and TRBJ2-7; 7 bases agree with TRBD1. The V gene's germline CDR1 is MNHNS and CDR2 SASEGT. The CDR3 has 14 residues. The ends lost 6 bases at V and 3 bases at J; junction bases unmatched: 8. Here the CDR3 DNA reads TGTGCCAGCAGCCGACAGGGTGATCGCTACGAGCAGTACTTC. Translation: CASSRQGDRYEQYF.

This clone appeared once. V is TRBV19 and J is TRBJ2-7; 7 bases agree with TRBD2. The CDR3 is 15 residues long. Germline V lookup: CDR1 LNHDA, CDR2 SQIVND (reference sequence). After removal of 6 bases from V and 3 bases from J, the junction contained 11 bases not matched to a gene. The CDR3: CASRRSPSGDYEQYF. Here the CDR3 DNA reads TGTGCCAGTAGGAGATCTCCTAGCGGAGACTACGAGCAGTACTTC.

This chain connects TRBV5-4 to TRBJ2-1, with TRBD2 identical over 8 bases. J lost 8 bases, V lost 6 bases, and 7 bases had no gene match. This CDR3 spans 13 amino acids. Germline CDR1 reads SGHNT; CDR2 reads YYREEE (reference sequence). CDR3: CASTTGTSDEQFF. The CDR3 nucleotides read TGTGCCAGCACGACCGGGACTAGTGATGAGCAGTTCTTC.